The 17 T cell receptor beta chains reported below all come from one sample, sequenced in a study of T-cell reconstitution after alpha-beta-depleted transplantation in children. Preparation of the TCRbeta library was carried out with unique molecular identifiers. TCRdb called the PCR reads again in MiXCR, with one record for every CDR3 protein. The data contain a few hundred thousand distinct CDR3 sequences, around 10% of them singletons. Sequences were derived from PBMCs from the stem cell graft donor, sampled from the stem cell graft. These receptors originate from a human donor who donated a stem cell graft to a child with acute lymphoblastic leukemia.

In its sample, this clonotype was seen a few times. The V call is TRBV20-1, the J call TRBJ2-7, with TRBD2 matching 10 bases. V dropped 5 bases and J dropped 2; count of bases not matched to a gene: 6. Looked up from germline, CDR1 is DFQATT and CDR2 is SNEGSKA (reference sequence). This CDR3 spans 14 amino acids. The CDR3 protein is CSAYSSGSTYEQYF. The CDR3 DNA reads TGCAGTGCTTACTCTAGCGGGAGCACCTACGAGCAGTACTTC.

V gene TRBV7-9 combines with J gene TRBJ2-5, with TRBD2 matching over 7 bases. J gave up 5 bases and V 11 bases, and 5 bases lay outside the gene matches. CDR1 is SEHNR, CDR2 FQNEAQ, per germline (reference sequence). This CDR3 has 11 residues. The CDR3 DNA reads as TGTGCCGGGGGGGGTTTGGAGACCCAGTACTTC. It specifies CAGGGLETQYF.

This chain connects TRBV9 to TRBJ2-2; the D is unclear. Germline values: CDR1 SGDLS, CDR2 YYNGEE. V was clipped by 0 bases and J by 7 bases, with 7 bases between them. This CDR3 comprises 13 residues. CDR3 coding DNA: TGTGCCAGCAGCGTAGCCCCCGACGGGGAGCTGTTTTTT. Protein: CASSVAPDGELFF.

This clonotype showed up just a few times. This chain joins TRBV20-1 and TRBJ2-3, with D possibly matching TRBD1 (5 bases). The CDR3 length is 16 residues. Per the germline V gene, CDR1 is DFQATT and CDR2 is SNEGSKA (reference sequence). V lost 2 bases and J 2 bases, leaving 17 bases between the germline ends. The CDR3 sequence: CSARYTQDTLTDTQYF. DNA for the CDR3: TGCAGTGCTAGATACACCCAGGACACGCTCACAGATACGCAGTATTTT.

This clonotype was detected only a few times. The J gene is TRBJ1-1, the V gene TRBV5-1, with D tentatively TRBD1 (5 bases). CDR3 size: 15 residues. Germline V CDR1 and CDR2: SGHRS, YFSETQ. The V gene lost 2 bases and the J gene lost 0 bases, with 11 bases spanning the gap. Here the CDR3 reads CASSFGAFMNTEAFF. CDR3 DNA: TGCGCCAGCAGCTTTGGGGCCTTCATGAACACTGAAGCTTTCTTT.

Worth noting for this clonotype: At one end the junction does not follow the germline gene, possibly because of a read error. The V call is TRBV11-2, the J call TRBJ2-5; D ambiguous. The germline CDR1 and CDR2 sequences are SGHAT and FQNNGV. The CDR3 has 11 amino acids. CDR3 sequence reads: CAISLTETQYF. As DNA, the CDR3 is TGTGCCATCAGCTTAACGGAGACCCAGTACTTC.

V is TRBV27 and J is TRBJ2-1; 10 nucleotides agree with TRBD2. The CDR3 spans 19 residues. After removal of 5 bases from V and 0 bases from J, the junction contained 13 bases not matched to a gene. The germline CDR1 and CDR2 sequences are MNHEY and SMNVEV (reference sequence). CDR3 DNA sequence: TGTGCCAGCAGTCCCTTTGCAGCGGGAGGGCCTAGCTCCTACAATGAGCAGTTCTTC. Amino acid sequence: CASSPFAAGGPSSYNEQFF.

This chain connects TRBV6-1 to TRBJ2-2; D is ambiguous. V was trimmed by 2 bases and J by 6 bases, leaving 7 bases between them. The CDR3 has 13 residues. CDR1 is MNHNS and CDR2 is SASEGT in the germline V gene. In nucleotides, the CDR3 is TGTGCCAGCAGTGAAATGGCGGCCGGGGAGCTGTTTTTT. Amino acids: CASSEMAAGELFF.

There are a few counts of this clonotype. In DNA, the CDR3 is TGTGCCAGCAGCTCCGTTCGGCTAGCGGGAGAACGTGAGCAGTTCTTC. It translates to CASSSVRLAGEREQFF. J is TRBJ2-1 and V is TRBV7-8; TRBD2 matches at 10 bases. With 4 bases clipped from V and 9 bases from J, the junction kept 12 bases outside the gene matches. The CDR3 has 16 amino acids. The germline CDR1 and CDR2 sequences are SGHVS and FQNEAQ. The full variable domain, completed using reference TRBV7-8 and TRBJ2-1, is GAGVSQSPRYKVAKRGQDVALRCDPISGHVSLFWYQQALGQGPEFLTYFQNEAQLDKSGLPSDRFFAERPEGSVSTLKIQRTQQEDSAVYLCASSSVRLAGEREQFFGPGTRLTVL.

This clonotype was observed a handful of times. In DNA form, the CDR3 reads TGTGCCAGCAGCGAGCGGGAGAAGACCTACAATGAGCAGTTCTTC. This translates into CASSEREKTYNEQFF. This rearrangement joins TRBV9 to TRBJ2-1; 8 bases line up with TRBD2. The germline V gene has CDR1 SGDLS and CDR2 YYNGEE. The length of the CDR3 is 15 residues. Trimming removed 3 bases from V and 2 bases from J; junction bases left unmatched: 4.

The chain employs TRBV28 and TRBJ2-1; D perhaps matches TRBD2 (6 bases). This CDR3 contains 16 residues. V lost 3 bases, J lost 12 bases, and 24 bases lay in between. Germline assignment: CDR1 MDHEN and CDR2 SYDVKM. The CDR3 region has the DNA TGTGCCAGCAGTTTTGGAGGCGGGACGCCCGGTTCCGGGCAGTTCTTC. The encoded protein is CASSFGGGTPGSGQFF.

The chain couples TRBV6-1 to TRBJ1-3; D is uncertain. The V and J ends lost 2 bases and 0 bases respectively, with 8 bases between them. Germline V gene sequence: CDR1 MNHNS, CDR2 SASEGT. CDR3 length: 15 residues. The CDR3: CASSEFRISGNTIYF. The DNA for the CDR3 is TGTGCCAGCAGTGAATTCAGAATCTCTGGAAACACCATATATTTT.

This clonotype was picked up a small number of times. The chain uses TRBV12-3 or TRBV12-4 and TRBJ1-1; D possibly corresponds to TRBD1 (5 bases). The CDR3 consists of 14 residues. V lost 5 bases, J lost 3 bases, and 13 bases lay in between. CDR3 protein: CASSAARAYTEAFF. CDR3 bases: TGTGCCAGCAGTGCCGCCAGGGCTTACACTGAAGCTTTCTTT.

Concerning this clonotype itself: With a much larger clone just one base away, this may be a read error. The J gene is TRBJ2-5, the V gene TRBV20-1, with D possibly matching TRBD1 (7 bases). CDR3 size: 14 residues. CDR1 is DFQATT and CDR2 is SNEGSKA in the germline V gene (reference sequence). V was shortened by 5 bases and J by 14 bases, with 27 bases between the two germline ends. The CDR3 reads CSAPGRGGAWIHYF. The CDR3 DNA reads as TGCAGTGCTCCCGGGAGAGGGGGCGCGTGGATCCACTACTTC.

The chain has TRBV18 and TRBJ2-7; D may correspond to TRBD1 or TRBD2 (6 bases each). V was trimmed by 8 bases and J by 5 bases, leaving 13 bases between them. The CDR3 contains 12 residues. CDR1 is KGHSH, CDR2 LQKENI, per germline. CDR3 region: CASPQGGNEQYF. The CDR3 region has the DNA TGTGCCAGCCCACAAGGGGGGAACGAGCAGTACTTC.

This clonotype was picked up many times. The chain uses TRBV20-1 and TRBJ2-2, with D maybe TRBD1 (6 bases). Germline CDR1 and CDR2: DFQATT and SNEGSKA (reference sequence). The CDR3 covers 14 residues. V lost 4 bases to trimming and J lost 1 base, with 10 bases between them. The CDR3 here is CSATGTLNTGELFF. CDR3 in DNA: TGCAGTGCTACCGGGACATTGAACACCGGGGAGCTGTTTTTT.

CDR3 nucleotide sequence: TGCGCCAGCGGACAGGGGGCGCCCACTGAAGCTTTCTTT. This codes for CASGQGAPTEAFF. The chain links TRBV5-1 to TRBJ1-1, with 11 positions matching TRBD1. The germline V gene has CDR1 SGHRS and CDR2 YFSETQ. The CDR3 contains 13 residues. With 7 bases clipped from V and 4 bases from J, the junction kept 3 bases outside the gene matches. The variable domain in full, with the rest retrieved from reference TRBV5-1 and TRBJ1-1, is KAGVTQTPRYLIKTRGQQVTLSCSPISGHRSVSWYQQTPGQGLQFLFEYFSETQRNKGNFPGRFSGRQFSNSRSEMNVSTLELGDSALYLCASGQGAPTEAFFGQGTRLTVV.